A single sample is the source of the 5 T cell receptor beta chains below, sequenced in a study of technical replicates of blood from several donors. Here immunoSEQ multiplex PCR was the method, and the copy in TCRdb shows in-frame clones only, minus some. The profile shows roughly 60,000 clones, 86% of them singletons. The sequenced sample was PBMCs. These TCRs come from a human donor in good health. Some clones in this sample may be carry-over from other donors' samples.

V gene TRBV9 combines with J gene TRBJ2-5; maybe TRBD1 (5 bases). The CDR3 sequence is 14 residues long. Trimming left V 1 base short and J 4 bases short, with 11 bases between. Germline V CDR1 and CDR2: SGDLS, YYNGEE. The CDR3 nucleotides are TGTGCCAGCAGCGTAAAGGACACCGGAGAGACCCAGTACTTC. As protein: CASSVKDTGETQYF.

The chain links TRBV5-4 to TRBJ2-7; maybe TRBD2 (6 bases). Trimming left V 2 bases short and J 0 bases short, with 12 bases between. Germline V gene sequence: CDR1 SGHNT, CDR2 YYREEE (reference sequence). This CDR3 comprises 15 residues. In DNA, the CDR3 is TGTGCCAGCAGCTTTGGGGGGTCGAGCTCCTACGAGCAGTACTTC. This sequence encodes CASSFGGSSSYEQYF. Full variable domain (rest looked up from reference TRBV5-4 and TRBJ2-7): ETGVTQSPTHLIKTRGQQVTLRCSSQSGHNTVSWYQQALGQGPQFIFQYYREEENGRGNFPPRFSGLQFPNYSSELNVNALELDDSALYLCASSFGGSSSYEQYFGPGTRLTVT.

The chain couples TRBV9 to TRBJ2-2; D uncertain. Germline V CDR1 and CDR2: SGDLS, YYNGEE. The ends were cut back, 2 bases at V and 0 bases at J, with 5 bases in the middle. This CDR3 is 14 amino acids long. In DNA form, the CDR3 reads TGTGCCAGCAGCGTCAGCGCGAACACCGGGGAGCTGTTTTTT. Protein: CASSVSANTGELFF.

The table lists this clone with a few counts. CDR3 region: CASGSYKERFSYNEQFF. CDR3 DNA sequence: TGTGCTAGTGGTTCCTACAAGGAGCGCTTTTCCTACAATGAGCAGTTCTTC. The rearrangement uses TRBV12-5 and TRBJ2-1; unclear D gene. This CDR3 is built from 17 residues. V lost 4 bases and J 1 base, leaving 17 bases between the germline ends. Looked up from germline, CDR1 is LGHNT and CDR2 is FRNRAP.

This sequence joins TRBV5-4 and TRBJ1-2; no clear D gene. The ends were cut back, 4 bases at V and 0 bases at J, with 16 bases in the middle. The CDR3 covers 16 residues. Per germline, CDR1 SGHNT and CDR2 YYREEE (reference sequence). The DNA for the CDR3 is TGTGCCAGCAGCCCAGGTGGGCAGATTGCTAACTATGGCTACACCTTC. Translated: CASSPGGQIANYGYTF.